This T cell receptor (beta chain) was sequenced for a study of shared clonotypes between healthy human individuals. The donor cohort consisted entirely of Caucasian adults residing in Nashville, Tennessee. Investigators divided CD4+ cells into CD45RA+ naive and CD45RA-negative memory subsets. To note about this clone: Its antigen is not known. The same CDR3 also results from other DNA sequences found in this sample.

The test was conducted at deep level. Sequenced by immunoSEQ multiplex PCR; TCRdb stores in-frame clones only, minus some. Of under 2.5 million clones listed, less than 95% are singletons. General study findings and limits: The study found lower generation probabilities in non-shared clonotypes than in those shared by all four donors.

In germline, CDR1 is MNHEY, CDR2 SVGAGI. V lost 5 bases to trimming and J lost 4 bases; unmatched junction nucleotides: 2. The CDR3 is 13 residues long. This chain links TRBV6-5 with TRBJ2-1, with 7 nucleotides matching TRBD1. The clonotype was recovered from a man aged 18 to 35 in good health. Some clones in this sample may be carry-over from other donors' samples. The source material was naive CD4+ T cells from PBMCs. The subset was: CD45RA+ positively selected. CDR3 bases: TGTGCCAGCAGTGGGGGACAGTACAATGAGCAGTTCTTC. It yields the protein CASSGGQYNEQFF.